A single sample gave rise to the 8 T cell receptor beta chains below, sequenced in a study of response to subunit inactivated influenza vaccine. TCRdb processed the RT-PCR reads anew with MiXCR; each CDR3 protein has one entry. The sample holds about half a million distinct CDR3 sequences, about 7.6% seen once. This sample comprised PBMCs from blood, obtained about 24 months after vaccination. Receptors originate from a man aged 50 to 75 who received an inactivated influenza vaccine.

This clonotype has more than one count but fewer than ten. The gene calls are TRBV6-2 or TRBV6-3 and TRBJ2-1; D remains unclear. CDR3 length equals 13 residues. CDR1 and CDR2 from the germline V gene are MNHEY and SVGEGT. Trimming removed 6 bases at V and 0 bases at J, with 6 bases between. CDR3 bases: TGTGCCAGCAGAGATAGCTCCTACAATGAGCAGTTCTTC. The encoded protein is CASRDSSYNEQFF.

This clonotype was recorded at least ten times. The chain couples TRBV4-2 to TRBJ2-7; TRBD1 matches at 7 bases. Trimming took 5 bases from V and 0 from J; bases not matched to a gene: 7. The CDR3 runs to 15 residues. The germline V gene encodes CDR1 LGHNA and CDR2 YNFKEQ. The CDR3 DNA reads as TGTGCCAGCAGCTCGCCGGACAGGAACTCCTACGAGCAGTACTTC. This sequence encodes CASSSPDRNSYEQYF.

This clonotype was found a few times. This chain connects TRBV11-2 to TRBJ2-3; TRBD2 is a possible D gene (5 bases). The germline CDR1 and CDR2 sequences are SGHAT and FQNNGV. The length of the CDR3 is 16 residues. Trimming removed 1 base at V and 1 base at J, with 12 bases between. CDR3 protein: CASSLGRSGRTDTQYF. Written as DNA, the CDR3 is TGTGCCAGCAGCTTAGGGAGGTCCGGACGCACAGATACGCAGTATTTT.

This chain uses TRBV7-8 with TRBJ1-2, with no clear D. The CDR3 covers 17 residues. V lost 6 bases to trimming and J lost 5 bases, with 25 bases between them. CDR1 and CDR2 (germline): SGHVS, FQNEAQ. The CDR3, as DNA: TGTGCCAGCAGTCTCGTGGAGGGTCGGATCCTGGAGTATGGCTACACCTTC. Its protein product is CASSLVEGRILEYGYTF. The full variable domain, with the rest looked up from reference TRBV7-8 and TRBJ1-2, is GAGVSQSPRYKVAKRGQDVALRCDPISGHVSLFWYQQALGQGPEFLTYFQNEAQLDKSGLPSDRFFAERPEGSVSTLKIQRTQQEDSAVYLCASSLVEGRILEYGYTFGSGTRLTVV.

This clonotype was counted many times. The chain joins TRBV12-3 or TRBV12-4 to TRBJ1-1; D may be TRBD1 (5 bases). The CDR3 is made up of 15 amino acids. Trimming removed 6 bases from V and 6 bases from J, with 20 bases in between. In nucleotides, the CDR3 is TGTGCCAGCAGATACGGTTGGGGCCCCAGCGCTGAAGCTTTCTTT. Its translation is CASRYGWGPSAEAFF.

The chain uses TRBV7-3 and TRBJ2-3; 10 positions agree with TRBD2. The CDR3 has 15 amino acids. In germline, CDR1 is SGHTA, CDR2 FQGTGA. With 2 bases clipped from V and 4 bases from J, the junction kept 3 bases outside the gene matches. CDR3: CASSLRSGRADTQYF. The CDR3 DNA sequence: TGTGCCAGCAGCTTACGAAGCGGGAGGGCAGATACGCAGTATTTT.

In this sample, this clonotype turned up a few times. The chain joins TRBV7-2 to TRBJ2-7; the D is unclear. CDR3 length: 12 amino acids. With 3 bases removed from V and 5 bases from J, the gap between germline ends came to 8 bases. Per germline, CDR1 SGHTA and CDR2 FQGNSA. The CDR3 sequence is CASSFSPHEQYF. CDR3 nucleotide sequence: TGTGCCAGCAGCTTTTCCCCCCACGAGCAGTACTTC.

The rearrangement uses TRBV5-1 and TRBJ2-7; no clear D gene. CDR1 and CDR2 from the germline V gene are SGHRS and YFSETQ. This CDR3 is built from 14 residues. Trimming stripped 4 bases from V and 0 bases from J, with 11 bases between. CDR3 DNA: TGCGCCAGCAGCCCGCGTTTTAACTCCTACGAGCAGTACTTC. It specifies CASSPRFNSYEQYF.